This TCR beta chain was sequenced for a study of T-cell reconstitution after alpha-beta-depleted transplantation in children. This clonotype has at least ten counts. The antigen is undetermined. V dropped 5 bases and J dropped 4 bases, with 18 bases sitting between them. The CDR3 consists of 16 residues. Study results and caveats: By one year post-transplant, T-cell counts and diversity largely arose from T cells that were newly produced. Reportedly, only several hundred clones from non-depleted graft cells drove alpha-beta T-cell counts at about two months. From surviving recipient T cells and thymic progenitors came the high day-60 TCRbeta diversity observed in some patients.

TCRbeta library preparation incorporated unique molecular identifiers. Using its own MiXCR run on the PCR reads, TCRdb lists one record per CDR3 protein. This table holds 250,000 or so distinct CDR3 sequences, roughly 8.2% found once. The specimen comprised PBMCs, mostly from graft donor cells, sampled 180 days after TCRalphabeta/CD19-depleted stem cell transplant. The clonotype comes from a male patient younger than 18 who had a stem cell transplant for acute lymphoblastic leukemia, so the T cells may come from the graft donor. The chain joins TRBV12-3 or TRBV12-4 to TRBJ1-5; no definite D call. For the CDR3, the DNA is TGTGCCAGCAGTAGGAGTGGGATTTTGGGAAATCAGCCCCAGCATTTT. Its protein is CASSRSGILGNQPQHF.